Listed below are T cell receptor beta chains from one sample, sequenced in a study of T cell repertoires in cytomegalovirus infection. TCRdb independently ran MiXCR on the reads; one entry per CDR3 protein. The repertoire includes 200,000 to 250,000 distinct CDR3 sequences, about 23% of them detected once, and 15% to 20% sits in the top ten. Material: CD8+ T cells from PBMCs. These receptors all stem from a human donor in good health (CMV status not recorded). Some clones in this sample may be carry-over from other donors' samples. CDR3s include the opening cysteine and the closing phenylalanine or tryptophan.

TRBV7-3	TRBJ2-5	CASSLTSGTSQETQYF
TRBV7-8	TRBJ1-1	CASSFPQGLNTEAFF
TRBV7-6	TRBJ2-7	CASSHERLLYEQYF
TRBV27	TRBJ1-2	CASSPRGTQLYGYTF
TRBV2	TRBJ2-7	CARSRTGGDEQYF
TRBV11-1	TRBJ1-1	CASQGQKAFF
TRBV2	TRBJ2-2	CASRVGPLTGELFF
TRBV7-6	TRBJ2-5	CASSFSPGTGETQYF
TRBV28	TRBJ2-2	CASSFGGFNTGELFF
TRBV28	TRBJ2-7	CASRPTGLSYEQYF
TRBV12-5	TRBJ2-7	CASGLARQGDEQYF
TRBV28	TRBJ1-1	CASSQGAVYTEAFF
TRBV28	TRBJ2-5	CASSLYGGGQETQYF
TRBV12-3/TRBV12-4	TRBJ1-1	CASSLGTGGSNTEAFF
TRBV20-1	TRBJ2-2	CSARDGQNTGELFF
TRBV20-1	TRBJ2-2	CSARAPLGKSTGELFF
TRBV12-3/TRBV12-4	TRBJ1-5	CASSPGIKQPQHF
TRBV20-1	TRBJ2-5	CSARWLEQETQYF
TRBV28	TRBJ1-5	CASKNRGSNQPQHF
TRBV20-1	TRBJ1-2	CSASSKDTNYGYTF
TRBV6-5	TRBJ1-1	CASSYSSGTTEAFF
TRBV29-1	TRBJ2-7	CSVGEGVAEQYF
TRBV12-3/TRBV12-4	TRBJ2-1	CASSFEANEQFF
TRBV12-3/TRBV12-4	TRBJ2-7	CASSSGVGYEQYF
TRBV20-1	TRBJ2-7	CSARRGGFYEQYF
TRBV7-8	TRBJ2-5	CASSLGVGVETQYF
TRBV28	TRBJ2-3	CASSLRQGLADTQYF
TRBV6-1	TRBJ1-5	CASSPDGGLQPQHF
TRBV5-4	TRBJ2-1	CASSLFGGLSYNEQFF
TRBV27	TRBJ1-5	CASSSSGQGAIWSIQPQHF
TRBV7-6	TRBJ2-2	CASSPRTGRAGELFF
TRBV27	TRBJ2-7	CASSLMGVGEQYF
TRBV2	TRBJ1-5	CASSEPGQGAFQPQHF
TRBV2	TRBJ2-7	CASSPIYGTVAGEQYF
TRBV7-9	TRBJ2-5	CASSPPWGRETQYF
TRBV19	TRBJ2-2	CASSIIGSGELFF
TRBV7-2	TRBJ2-1	CASTETDSFGEQFF
TRBV20-1	TRBJ2-7	CSARGQGPLEQYF
TRBV28	TRBJ1-6	CASSLFVTGDLGSPLHF
TRBV18	TRBJ2-1	CASSFGVSSYNEQFF
TRBV2	TRBJ1-5	CASSRQGNQPQHF
TRBV7-6	TRBJ1-2	CASSLDEDYGYTF
TRBV5-4	TRBJ2-1	CASSFITSAHNEQFF
TRBV4-1	TRBJ2-5	CASSQGHGTSGGLETQYF
TRBV5-4	TRBJ2-7	CASSLGETSSSVYEQYF
TRBV27	TRBJ2-3	CASSPVRGGRGDTQYF
TRBV2	TRBJ2-1	CASSGQGASYNEQFF
TRBV12-3/TRBV12-4	TRBJ1-2	CASSLSASPRDRDYGYTF
TRBV7-6	TRBJ2-7	CASSLGFEAGHYEQYF
TRBV4-1	TRBJ2-3	CASSQETSGSTDTQYF
TRBV9	TRBJ2-1	CASSIGGAPYNEQFF
TRBV9	TRBJ2-1	CASSPRSRVEQFF
TRBV29-1	TRBJ1-2	CSVEARGNYGYTF
TRBV28	TRBJ2-1	CASNVLGEDEQFF
TRBV2	TRBJ2-1	CASSVWGVGEQFF
TRBV27	TRBJ2-1	CASSPQASGGQFF